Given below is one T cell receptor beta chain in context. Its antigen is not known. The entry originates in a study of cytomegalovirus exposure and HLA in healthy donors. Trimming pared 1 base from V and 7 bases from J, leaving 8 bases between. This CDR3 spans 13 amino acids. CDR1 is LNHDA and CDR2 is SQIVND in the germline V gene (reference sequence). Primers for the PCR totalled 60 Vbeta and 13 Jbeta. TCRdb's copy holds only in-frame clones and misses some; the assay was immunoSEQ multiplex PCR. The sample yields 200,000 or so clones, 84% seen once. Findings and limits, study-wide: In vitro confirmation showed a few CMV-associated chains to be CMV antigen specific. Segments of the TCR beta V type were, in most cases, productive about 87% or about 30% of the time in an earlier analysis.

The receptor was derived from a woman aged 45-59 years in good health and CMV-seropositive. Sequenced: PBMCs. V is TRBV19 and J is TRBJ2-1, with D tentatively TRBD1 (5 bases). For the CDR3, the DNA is TGTGCCAGTAGTATAGCAGGGTGGAATGAGCAGTTCTTC. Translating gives CASSIAGWNEQFF.